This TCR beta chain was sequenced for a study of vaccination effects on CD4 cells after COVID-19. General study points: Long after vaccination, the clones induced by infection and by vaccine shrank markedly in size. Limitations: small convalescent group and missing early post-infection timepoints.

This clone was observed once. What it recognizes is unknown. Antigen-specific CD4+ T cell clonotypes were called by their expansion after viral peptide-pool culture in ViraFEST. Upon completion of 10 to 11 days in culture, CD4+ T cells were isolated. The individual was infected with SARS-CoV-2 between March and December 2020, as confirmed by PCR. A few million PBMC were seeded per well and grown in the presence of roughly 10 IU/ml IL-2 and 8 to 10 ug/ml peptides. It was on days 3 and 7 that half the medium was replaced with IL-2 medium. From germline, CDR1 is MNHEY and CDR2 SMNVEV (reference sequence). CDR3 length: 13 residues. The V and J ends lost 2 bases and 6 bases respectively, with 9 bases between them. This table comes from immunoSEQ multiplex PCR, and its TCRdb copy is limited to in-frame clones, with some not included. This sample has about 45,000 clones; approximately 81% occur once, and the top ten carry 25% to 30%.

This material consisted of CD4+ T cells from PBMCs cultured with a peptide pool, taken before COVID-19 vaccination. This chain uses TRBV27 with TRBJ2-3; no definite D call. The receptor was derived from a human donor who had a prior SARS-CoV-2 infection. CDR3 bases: TGTGCCAGCAGTTTAAGGGCTATGGATACGCAGTATTTT. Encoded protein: CASSLRAMDTQYF.